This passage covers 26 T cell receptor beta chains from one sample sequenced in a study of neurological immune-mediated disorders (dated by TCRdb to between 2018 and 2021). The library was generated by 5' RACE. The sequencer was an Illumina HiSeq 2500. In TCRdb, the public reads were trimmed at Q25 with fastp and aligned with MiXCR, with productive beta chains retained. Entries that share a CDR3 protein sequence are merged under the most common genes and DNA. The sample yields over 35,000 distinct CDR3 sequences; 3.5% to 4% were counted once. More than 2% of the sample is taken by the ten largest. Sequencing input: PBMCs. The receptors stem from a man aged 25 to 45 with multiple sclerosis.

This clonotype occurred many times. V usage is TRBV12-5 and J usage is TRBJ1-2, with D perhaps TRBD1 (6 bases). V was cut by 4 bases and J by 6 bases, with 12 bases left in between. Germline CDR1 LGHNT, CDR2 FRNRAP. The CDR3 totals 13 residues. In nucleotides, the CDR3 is TGTGCTAGTGGTTCGCCGGGGGGCAATGGCTACACCTTC. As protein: CASGSPGGNGYTF.

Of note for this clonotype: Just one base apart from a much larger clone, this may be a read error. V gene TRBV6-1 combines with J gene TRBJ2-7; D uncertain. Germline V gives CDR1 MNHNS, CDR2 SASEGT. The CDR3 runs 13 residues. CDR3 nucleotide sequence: TGTGCCAGCAGTGTTCCAGGTACCTACGAGAAGTACTTC. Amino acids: CASSVPGTYEKYF.

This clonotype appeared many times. CDR3 nucleotides: TGCAGTGCTAGCACGCTGGGGCGGGGTAACTATGGCTACACCTTC. It translates to CSASTLGRGNYGYTF. This chain uses TRBV20-1 with TRBJ1-2, with a tentative D call TRBD1 (5 bases). Trimming pared 3 bases from V and 1 base from J, leaving 15 bases between. Germline V gene sequence: CDR1 DFQATT, CDR2 SNEGSKA (reference sequence). This CDR3 has 15 residues.

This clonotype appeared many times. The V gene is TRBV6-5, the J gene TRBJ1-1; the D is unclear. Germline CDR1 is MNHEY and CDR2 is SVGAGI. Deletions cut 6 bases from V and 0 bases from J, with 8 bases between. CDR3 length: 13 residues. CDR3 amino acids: CASRPHVNTEAFF. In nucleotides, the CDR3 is TGTGCCAGCAGGCCGCATGTGAACACTGAAGCTTTCTTT.

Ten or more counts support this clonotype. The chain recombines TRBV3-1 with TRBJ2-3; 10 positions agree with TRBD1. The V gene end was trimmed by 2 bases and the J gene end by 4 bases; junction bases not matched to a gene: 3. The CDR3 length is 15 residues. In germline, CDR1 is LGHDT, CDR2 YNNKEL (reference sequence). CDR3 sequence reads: CASSQLTGGADTQYF. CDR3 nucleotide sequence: TGTGCCAGCAGCCAATTGACAGGGGGCGCAGATACGCAGTATTTT.

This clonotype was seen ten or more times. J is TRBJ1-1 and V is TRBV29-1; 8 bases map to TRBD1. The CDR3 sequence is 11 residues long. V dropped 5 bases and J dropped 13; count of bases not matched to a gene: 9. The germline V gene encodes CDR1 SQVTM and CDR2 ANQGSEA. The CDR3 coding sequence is TGCAGCGTTATAACAGGGGGTTCGAGTTTCTTT. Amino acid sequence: CSVITGGSSFF.

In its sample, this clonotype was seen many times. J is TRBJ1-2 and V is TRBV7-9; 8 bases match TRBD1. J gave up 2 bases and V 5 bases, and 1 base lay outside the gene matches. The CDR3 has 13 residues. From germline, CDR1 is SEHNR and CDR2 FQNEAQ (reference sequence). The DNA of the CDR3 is TGTGCCAGCAGCGACAGGGGCAACTATGGCTACACCTTC. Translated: CASSDRGNYGYTF.

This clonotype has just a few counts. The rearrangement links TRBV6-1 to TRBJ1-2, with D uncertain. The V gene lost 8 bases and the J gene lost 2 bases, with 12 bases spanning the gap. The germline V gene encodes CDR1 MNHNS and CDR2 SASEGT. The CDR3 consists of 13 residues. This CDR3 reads CASAPGSNYGYTF. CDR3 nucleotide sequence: TGTGCCAGCGCGCCTGGTTCGAACTATGGCTACACCTTC.

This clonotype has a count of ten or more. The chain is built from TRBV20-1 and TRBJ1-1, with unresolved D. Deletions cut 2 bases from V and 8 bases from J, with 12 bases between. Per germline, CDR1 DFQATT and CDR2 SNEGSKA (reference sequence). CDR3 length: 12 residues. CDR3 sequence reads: CSARHFLGEAFF. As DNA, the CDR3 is TGCAGTGCTAGACATTTCCTCGGGGAAGCTTTCTTT.

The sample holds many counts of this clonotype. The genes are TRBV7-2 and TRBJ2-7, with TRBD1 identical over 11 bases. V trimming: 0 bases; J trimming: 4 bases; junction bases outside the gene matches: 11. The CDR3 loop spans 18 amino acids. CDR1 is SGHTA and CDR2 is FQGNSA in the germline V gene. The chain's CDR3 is CASSLADRGPEGLYEQYF. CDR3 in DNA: TGTGCCAGCAGCTTAGCGGACAGGGGGCCAGAGGGCCTATACGAGCAGTACTTC.

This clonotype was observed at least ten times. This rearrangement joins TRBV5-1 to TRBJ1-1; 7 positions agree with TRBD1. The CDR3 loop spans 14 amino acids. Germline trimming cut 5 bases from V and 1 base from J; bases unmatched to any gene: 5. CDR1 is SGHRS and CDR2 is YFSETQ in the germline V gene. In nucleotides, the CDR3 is TGCGCCAGCAGTACGGGACAGCCGAACACTGAAGCTTTCTTT. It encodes CASSTGQPNTEAFF. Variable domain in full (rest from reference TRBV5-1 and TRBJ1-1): KAGVTQTPRYLIKTRGQQVTLSCSPISGHRSVSWYQQTPGQGLQFLFEYFSETQRNKGNFPGRFSGRQFSNSRSEMNVSTLELGDSALYLCASSTGQPNTEAFFGQGTRLTVV.

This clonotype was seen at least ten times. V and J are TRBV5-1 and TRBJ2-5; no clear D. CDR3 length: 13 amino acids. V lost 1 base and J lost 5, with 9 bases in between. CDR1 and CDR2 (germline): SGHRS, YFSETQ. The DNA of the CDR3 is TGCGCCAGCAGCTTGACTGGAAGGGAGACCCAGTACTTC. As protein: CASSLTGRETQYF.

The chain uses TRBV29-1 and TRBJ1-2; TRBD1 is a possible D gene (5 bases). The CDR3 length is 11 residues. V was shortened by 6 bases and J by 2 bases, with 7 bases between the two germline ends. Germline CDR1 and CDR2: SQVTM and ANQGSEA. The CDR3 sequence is CSVRGNYGYTF. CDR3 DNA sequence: TGCAGCGTCCGGGGGAACTATGGCTACACCTTC.

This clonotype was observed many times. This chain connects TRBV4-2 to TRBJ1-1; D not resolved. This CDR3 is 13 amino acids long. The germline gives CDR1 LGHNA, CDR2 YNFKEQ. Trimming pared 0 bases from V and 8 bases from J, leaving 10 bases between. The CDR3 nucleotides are TGTGCCAGCAGCCAAGAAGGGCAGTTCGAAGCTTTCTTT. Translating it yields CASSQEGQFEAFF.

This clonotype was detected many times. The CDR3 protein is CASSSHGPGGGNQPQHF. In DNA, the CDR3 is TGTGCCAGCAGCTCTCACGGGCCCGGTGGGGGCAATCAGCCCCAGCATTTT. The chain combines TRBV7-2 with TRBJ1-5; D gene ambiguous. The CDR3 is 17 amino acids. Trimming pared 4 bases from V and 2 bases from J, leaving 18 bases between. Germline assignment: CDR1 SGHTA and CDR2 FQGNSA.

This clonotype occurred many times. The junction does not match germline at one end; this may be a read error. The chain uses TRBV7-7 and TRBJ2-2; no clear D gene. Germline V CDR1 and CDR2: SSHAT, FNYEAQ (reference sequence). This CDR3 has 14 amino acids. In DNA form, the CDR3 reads TGTGCTAGCAGCCCAGTTTACGGCACCGGGGAGCTGTTTTTT. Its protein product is CASSPVYGTGELFF.

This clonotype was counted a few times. The CDR3: CSARQQPANTGELFF. The CDR3, as DNA: TGCAGTGCTAGACAACAGCCAGCGAACACCGGGGAGCTGTTTTTT. The gene calls are TRBV20-1 and TRBJ2-2; D gene unclear. CDR1 is DFQATT, CDR2 SNEGSKA, per germline (reference sequence). The CDR3 runs to 15 residues. V lost 2 bases and J 0 bases, leaving 10 bases between the germline ends.

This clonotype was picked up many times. The CDR3 nucleotides read TGTGCCAGCAGTCGCAGCCACGAGCAGTACTTC. Translation gives CASSRSHEQYF. The chain has TRBV3-1 and TRBJ2-7; D gene unclear. CDR1 and CDR2 (germline): LGHDT, YNNKEL (reference sequence). Trimming pared 6 bases from V and 5 bases from J, leaving 8 bases between. The CDR3 has 11 amino acids.

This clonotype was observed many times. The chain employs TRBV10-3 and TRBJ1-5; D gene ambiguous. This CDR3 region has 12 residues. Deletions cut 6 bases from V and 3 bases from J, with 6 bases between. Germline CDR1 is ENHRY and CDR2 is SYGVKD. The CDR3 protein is CAIRTDNQPQHF. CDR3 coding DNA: TGTGCCATCAGGACGGACAATCAGCCCCAGCATTTT.

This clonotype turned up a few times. DNA of the CDR3: TGTGCCAGCAGCTTTTCTTGGGGTCTTCGCGAGCAGTACTTC. This sequence encodes CASSFSWGLREQYF. The chain couples TRBV7-9 to TRBJ2-7; D gene uncertain. With 3 bases removed from V and 6 bases from J, the gap between germline ends came to 15 bases. CDR1 is SEHNR and CDR2 is FQNEAQ in the germline V gene (reference sequence). The CDR3 is 14 amino acids.

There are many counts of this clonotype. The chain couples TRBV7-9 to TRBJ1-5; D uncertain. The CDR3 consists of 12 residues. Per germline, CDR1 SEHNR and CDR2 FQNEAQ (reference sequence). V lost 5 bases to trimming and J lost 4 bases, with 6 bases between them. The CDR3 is CASSPENQPQHF. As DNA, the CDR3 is TGTGCCAGCAGCCCCGAGAATCAGCCCCAGCATTTT.

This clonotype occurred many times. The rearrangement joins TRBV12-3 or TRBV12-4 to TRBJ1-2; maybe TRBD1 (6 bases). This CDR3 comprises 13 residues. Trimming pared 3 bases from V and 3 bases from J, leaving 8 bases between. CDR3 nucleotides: TGTGCCAGCAGTTTCCGACAGGACTATGGCTACACCTTC. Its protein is CASSFRQDYGYTF.

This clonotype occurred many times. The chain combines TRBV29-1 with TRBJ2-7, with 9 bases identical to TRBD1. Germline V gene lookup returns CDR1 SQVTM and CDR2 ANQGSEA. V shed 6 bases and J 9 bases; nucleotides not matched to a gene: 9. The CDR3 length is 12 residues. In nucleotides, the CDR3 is TGCAGCGTAACAGGGGGCCCCTTGGGGCAGTACTTC. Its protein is CSVTGGPLGQYF.

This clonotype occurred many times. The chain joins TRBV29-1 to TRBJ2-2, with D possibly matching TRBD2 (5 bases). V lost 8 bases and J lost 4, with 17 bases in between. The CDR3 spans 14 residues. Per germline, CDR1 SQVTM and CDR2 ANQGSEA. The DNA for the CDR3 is TGCAGCTCCCTGTCCGGCGCGGGCACCGGGGAGCTGTTTTTT. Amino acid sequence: CSSLSGAGTGELFF.

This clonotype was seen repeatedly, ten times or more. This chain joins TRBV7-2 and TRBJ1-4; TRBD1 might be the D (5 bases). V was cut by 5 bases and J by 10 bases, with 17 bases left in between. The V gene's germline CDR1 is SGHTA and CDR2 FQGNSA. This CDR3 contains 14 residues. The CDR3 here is CASSDRGVLGKLFF. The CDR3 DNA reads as TGTGCCAGCAGCGATCGGGGGGTGTTAGGAAAACTGTTTTTT. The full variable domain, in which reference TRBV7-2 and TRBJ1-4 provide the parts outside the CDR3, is GAGVSQSPSNKVTEKGKDVELRCDPISGHTALYWYRQSLGQGLEFLIYFQGNSAPDKSGLPSDRFSAERTGGSVSTLTIQRTQQEDSAVYLCASSDRGVLGKLFFGSGTQLSVL.

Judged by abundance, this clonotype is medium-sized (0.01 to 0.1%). CDR3 coding DNA: TGTGCCAGCAGCCCCAGATCTAGCGGGCGAACGGACATTCAGTACTTC. Its translation: CASSPRSSGRTDIQYF. The rearrangement joins TRBV7-9 to TRBJ2-4; 8 nucleotides align to TRBD2. The CDR3 totals 16 residues. CDR1 and CDR2 from the germline V gene are SEHNR and FQNEAQ (reference sequence). Losses at the gene ends were 5 bases for V and 8 bases for J; bases not matched to a gene: 14.